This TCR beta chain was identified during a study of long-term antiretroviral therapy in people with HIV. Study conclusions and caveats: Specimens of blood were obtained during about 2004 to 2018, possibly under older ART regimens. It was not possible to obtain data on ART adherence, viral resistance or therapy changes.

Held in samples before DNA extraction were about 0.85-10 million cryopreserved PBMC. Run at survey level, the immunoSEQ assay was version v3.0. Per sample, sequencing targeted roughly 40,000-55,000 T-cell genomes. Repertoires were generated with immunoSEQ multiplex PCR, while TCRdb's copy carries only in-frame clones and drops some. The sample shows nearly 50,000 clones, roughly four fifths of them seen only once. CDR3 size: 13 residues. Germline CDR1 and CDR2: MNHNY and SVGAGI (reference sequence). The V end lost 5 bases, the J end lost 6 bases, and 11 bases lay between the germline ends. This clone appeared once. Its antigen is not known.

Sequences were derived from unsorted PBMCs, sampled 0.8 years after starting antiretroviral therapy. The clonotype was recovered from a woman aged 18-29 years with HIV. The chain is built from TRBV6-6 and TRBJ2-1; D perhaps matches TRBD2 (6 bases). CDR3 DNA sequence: TGTGCCAGCAGTCCCCCGACTAGCAATGAGCAGTTCTTC. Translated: CASSPPTSNEQFF.